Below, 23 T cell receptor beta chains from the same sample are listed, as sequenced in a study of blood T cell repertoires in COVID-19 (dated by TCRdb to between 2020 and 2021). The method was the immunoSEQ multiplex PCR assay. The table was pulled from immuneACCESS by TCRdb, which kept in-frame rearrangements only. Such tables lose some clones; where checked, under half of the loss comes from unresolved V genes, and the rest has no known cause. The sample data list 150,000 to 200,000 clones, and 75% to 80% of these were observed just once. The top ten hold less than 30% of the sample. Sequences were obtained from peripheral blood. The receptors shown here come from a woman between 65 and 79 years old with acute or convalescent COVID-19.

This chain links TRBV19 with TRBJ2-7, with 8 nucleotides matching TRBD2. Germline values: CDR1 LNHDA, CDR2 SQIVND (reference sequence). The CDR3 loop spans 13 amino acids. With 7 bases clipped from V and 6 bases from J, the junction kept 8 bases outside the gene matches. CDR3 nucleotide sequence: TGTGCCAGTAAAGCGCTGAGCGGGAGCGAGCAGTACTTC. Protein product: CASKALSGSEQYF.

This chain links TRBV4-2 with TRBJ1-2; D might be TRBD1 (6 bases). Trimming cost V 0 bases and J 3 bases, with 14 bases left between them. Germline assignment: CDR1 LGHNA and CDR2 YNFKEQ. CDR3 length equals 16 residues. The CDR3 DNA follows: TGTGCCAGCAGCCAAGATTTGAGGGGGTCTTACTATGGCTACACCTTC. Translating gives CASSQDLRGSYYGYTF.

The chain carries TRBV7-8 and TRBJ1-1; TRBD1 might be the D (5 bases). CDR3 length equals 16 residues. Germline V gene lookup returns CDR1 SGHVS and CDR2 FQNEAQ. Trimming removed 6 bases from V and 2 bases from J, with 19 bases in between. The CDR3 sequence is CASRPHTTVANTEAFF. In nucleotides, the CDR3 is TGTGCCAGCAGACCTCACACGACAGTGGCAAACACTGAAGCTTTCTTT.

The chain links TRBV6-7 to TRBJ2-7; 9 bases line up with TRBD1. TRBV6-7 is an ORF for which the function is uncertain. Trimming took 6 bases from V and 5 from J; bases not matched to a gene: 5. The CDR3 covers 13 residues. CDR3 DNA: TGTGCCAGCAGCGAAGACAGGGGGAACGAGCAGTACTTC. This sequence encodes CASSEDRGNEQYF.

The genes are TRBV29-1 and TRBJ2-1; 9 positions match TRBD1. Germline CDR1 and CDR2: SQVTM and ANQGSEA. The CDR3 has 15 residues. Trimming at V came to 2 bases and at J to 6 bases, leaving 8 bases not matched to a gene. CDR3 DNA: TGCAGCGTTGAACTGGGACAGGGTAACCTCAATGAGCAGTTCTTC. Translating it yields CSVELGQGNLNEQFF.

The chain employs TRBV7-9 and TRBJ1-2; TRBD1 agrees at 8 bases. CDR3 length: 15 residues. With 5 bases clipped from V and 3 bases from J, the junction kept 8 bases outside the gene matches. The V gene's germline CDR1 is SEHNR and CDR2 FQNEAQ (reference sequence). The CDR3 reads CASSQGQGIDYGYTF. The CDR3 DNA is TGTGCCAGCAGCCAAGGACAGGGCATAGACTATGGCTACACCTTC. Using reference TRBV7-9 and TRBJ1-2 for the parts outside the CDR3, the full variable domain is DTGVSQNPRHKITKRGQNVTFRCDPISEHNRLYWYRQTLGQGPEFLTYFQNEAQLEKSRLLSDRFSAERPKGSFSTLEIQRTEQGDSAMYLCASSQGQGIDYGYTFGSGTRLTVV.

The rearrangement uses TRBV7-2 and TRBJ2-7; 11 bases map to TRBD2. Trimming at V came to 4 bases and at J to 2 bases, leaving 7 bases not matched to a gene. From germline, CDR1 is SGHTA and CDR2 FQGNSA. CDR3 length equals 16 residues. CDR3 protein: CASSSLTSGSPYEQYF. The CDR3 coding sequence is TGTGCCAGCAGCTCCCTAACTAGCGGGAGCCCCTACGAGCAGTACTTC.

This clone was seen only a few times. The CDR3 spells CASSYREMKSSYEQYF. The DNA for the CDR3 is TGTGCCAGCAGTTACCGAGAGATGAAGTCCTCCTACGAGCAGTACTTC. V usage is TRBV6-7 and J usage is TRBJ2-7; D unclear. TRBV6-7 is labeled an ORF, and its function is uncertain. This CDR3 spans 16 amino acids. V was trimmed by 2 bases and J by 0 bases, leaving 14 bases between them.

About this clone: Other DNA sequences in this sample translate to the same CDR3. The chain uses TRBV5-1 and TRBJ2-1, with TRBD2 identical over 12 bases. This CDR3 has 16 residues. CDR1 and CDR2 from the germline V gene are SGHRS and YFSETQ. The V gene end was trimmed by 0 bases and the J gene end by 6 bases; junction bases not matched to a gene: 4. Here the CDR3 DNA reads TGCGCCAGCAGCTTGGAAGGGACTAGCGGGTTCAATGAGCAGTTCTTC. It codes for CASSLEGTSGFNEQFF.

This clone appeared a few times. The CDR3 is CAWSVSPMYNEQFF. Here the CDR3 DNA reads TGTGCCTGGAGTGTATCCCCCATGTACAATGAGCAGTTCTTC. V gene TRBV30 combines with J gene TRBJ2-1; D ambiguous. The CDR3 consists of 14 residues. Trimming removed 0 bases at V and 4 bases at J, with 10 bases between. The V gene's germline CDR1 is GTSNPN and CDR2 SVGIG (reference sequence).

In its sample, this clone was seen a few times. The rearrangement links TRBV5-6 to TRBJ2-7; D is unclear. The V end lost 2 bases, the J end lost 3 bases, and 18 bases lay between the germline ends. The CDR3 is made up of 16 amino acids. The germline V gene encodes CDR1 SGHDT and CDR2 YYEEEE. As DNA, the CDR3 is TGTGCCAGCAGCTTATCTTATTGGGTAGCCGGCTACGAGCAGTACTTC. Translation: CASSLSYWVAGYEQYF.

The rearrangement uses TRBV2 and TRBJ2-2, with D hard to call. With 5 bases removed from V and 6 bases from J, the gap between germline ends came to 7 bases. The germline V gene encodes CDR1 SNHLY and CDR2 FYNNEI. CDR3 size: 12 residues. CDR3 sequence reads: CASSPAAGELFF. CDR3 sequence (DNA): TGTGCCAGCAGTCCGGCGGCCGGGGAGCTGTTTTTT.

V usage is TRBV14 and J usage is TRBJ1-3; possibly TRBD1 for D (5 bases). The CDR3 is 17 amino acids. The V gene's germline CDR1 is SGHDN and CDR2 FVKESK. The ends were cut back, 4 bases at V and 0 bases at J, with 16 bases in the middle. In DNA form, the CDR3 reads TGTGCCAGCAGCCCGTATAGATCAGGGTCCTCTGGAAACACCATATATTTT. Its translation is CASSPYRSGSSGNTIYF.

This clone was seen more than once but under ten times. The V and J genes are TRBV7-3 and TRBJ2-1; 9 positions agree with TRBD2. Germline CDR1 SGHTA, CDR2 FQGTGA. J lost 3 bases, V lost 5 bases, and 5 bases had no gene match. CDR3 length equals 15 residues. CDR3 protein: CASSLAGGIYNEQFF. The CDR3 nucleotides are TGTGCCAGCAGCCTCGCGGGAGGGATCTACAATGAGCAGTTCTTC.

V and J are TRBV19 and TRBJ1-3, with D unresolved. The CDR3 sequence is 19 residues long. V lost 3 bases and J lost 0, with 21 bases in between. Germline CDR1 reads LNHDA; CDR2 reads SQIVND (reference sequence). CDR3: CASSISPISPTFSGNTIYF. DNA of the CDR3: TGTGCCAGTAGTATTTCCCCTATAAGTCCGACATTCTCTGGAAACACCATATATTTT.

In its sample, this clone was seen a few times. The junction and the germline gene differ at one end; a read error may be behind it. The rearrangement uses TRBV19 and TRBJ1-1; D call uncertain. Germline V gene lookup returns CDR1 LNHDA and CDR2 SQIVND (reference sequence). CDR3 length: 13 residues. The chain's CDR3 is CASNQGGLEGLRF. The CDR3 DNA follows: TGTGCCAGTAACCAAGGAGGGTTGGAGGGCTTACGGTTT.

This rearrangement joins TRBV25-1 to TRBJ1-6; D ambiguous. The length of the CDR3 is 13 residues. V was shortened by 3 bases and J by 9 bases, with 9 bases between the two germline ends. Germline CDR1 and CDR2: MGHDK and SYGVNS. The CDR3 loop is CASSDLGGSPLHF. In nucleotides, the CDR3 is TGTGCCAGCAGTGATCTCGGTGGTTCACCCCTCCACTTT.

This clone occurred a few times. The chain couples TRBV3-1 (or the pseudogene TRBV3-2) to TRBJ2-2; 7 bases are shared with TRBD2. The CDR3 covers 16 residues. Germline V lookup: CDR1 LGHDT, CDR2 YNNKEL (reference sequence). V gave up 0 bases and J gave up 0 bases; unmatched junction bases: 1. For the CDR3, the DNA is TGTGCCAGCAGCCAAGAGAGCGGGGCGAACACCGGGGAGCTGTTTTTT. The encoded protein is CASSQESGANTGELFF.

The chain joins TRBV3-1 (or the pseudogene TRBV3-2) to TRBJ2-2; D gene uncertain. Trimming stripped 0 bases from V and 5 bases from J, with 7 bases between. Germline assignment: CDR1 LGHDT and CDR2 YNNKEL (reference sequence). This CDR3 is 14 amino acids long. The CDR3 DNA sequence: TGTGCCAGCAGCCAAGACAGGTCAACCGGGGAGCTGTTTTTT. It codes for CASSQDRSTGELFF.

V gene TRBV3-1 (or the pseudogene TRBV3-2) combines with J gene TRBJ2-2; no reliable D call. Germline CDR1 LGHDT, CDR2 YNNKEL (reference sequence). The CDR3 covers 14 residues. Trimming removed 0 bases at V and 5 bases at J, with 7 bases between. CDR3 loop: CASSQEWRTGELFF. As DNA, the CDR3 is TGTGCCAGCAGCCAAGAGTGGAGAACCGGGGAGCTGTTTTTT.

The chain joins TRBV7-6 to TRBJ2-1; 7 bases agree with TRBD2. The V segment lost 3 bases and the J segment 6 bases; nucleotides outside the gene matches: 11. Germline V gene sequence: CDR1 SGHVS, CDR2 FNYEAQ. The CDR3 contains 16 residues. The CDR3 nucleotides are TGTGCCAGCAGCTTTCGCATGGGGGGGAGCGCCAATGAGCAGTTCTTC. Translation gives CASSFRMGGSANEQFF.

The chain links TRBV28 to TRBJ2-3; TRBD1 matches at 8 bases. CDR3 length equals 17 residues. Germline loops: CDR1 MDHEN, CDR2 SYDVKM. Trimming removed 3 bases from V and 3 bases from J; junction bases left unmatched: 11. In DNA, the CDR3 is TGTGCCAGCAGTTTCTGGTCTGGGACAGGCCCGACAGATACGCAGTATTTT. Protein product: CASSFWSGTGPTDTQYF.

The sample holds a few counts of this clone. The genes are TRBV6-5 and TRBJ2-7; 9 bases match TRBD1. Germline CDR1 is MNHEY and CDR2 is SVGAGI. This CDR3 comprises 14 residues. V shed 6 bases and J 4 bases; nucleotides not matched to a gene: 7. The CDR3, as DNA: TGTGCCAGCAGGACCGGGACAGGGTCGTACGAGCAGTACTTC. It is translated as CASRTGTGSYEQYF.